The sequence of this T cell receptor beta chain was determined in a study of CD8+CD57+ T cells in acquired aplastic anemia (dated by TCRdb to the late 2010s). At the level of the whole study: On average, sorted CD4+ and CD8+ cells yielded about 3 ug of extracted DNA, with a range of roughly 0.18 to 30 ug. CD8+CD57+ expansion was defined as frequency above the mean frequency observed in healthy subjects. Overall results and qualifications from the work: No significant difference in CD8+ Simpson's diversity was found between patients and healthy controls (P=0.060). Twenty-nine CD8+ CDR3 sequences were found in both patients and controls but appeared to be highly expressed in patients and within the immunodominant clones of the patients.

This clonotype came up many times. Its target antigen remains unknown. Base qualities are not recorded, but no much larger clone differs from it by a single base. The junction carries 11 bases between V and J, which are trimmed by 2 bases and 9 bases respectively. Sequences SGHDN (CDR1) and FVKESK (CDR2) are obtained from the germline V gene. Counted from cysteine to phenylalanine, this CDR3 has 13 amino acids. Of the read, only the CDR3 DNA is kept; its 39 bases are in frame from base 1. Flow cytometry had shown CD8+CD57+ cell expansion in the patients selected for sequencing. All patients had severe acquired aplastic anemia diagnosed by International Study of Aplastic Anemia and Agranulocytosis and Camitta criteria. No therapy had been received by the patients at the time of blood sampling. In the study, sorted CD4+ and CD8+ blood T cells from patients with severe aplastic anemia and from healthy subjects underwent deep sequencing of TCR repertoires. Patients were enrolled in the USA under clinicaltrials.gov protocols 00001620, 01623167, 00001397, 00071045, 00081523 and 00961064. Ficoll-Paque density gradient centrifugation was used to isolate peripheral blood mononuclear cells. Before DNA extraction, CD4+ and CD8+ T cells were sorted with FACS or magnetic beads.

Genomic DNA served as template for TCR beta VDJ combination and CDR3 sequence profiling. TCR repertoire sequencing was run on an Illumina HiSeq 2000. The authors processed their data as follows. TRBV/TRBJ rearrangement plots, CDR3 size and DJ length profiles, and Simpson's diversity index were used to evaluate the repertoires. The most abundant DNA sequence in the deep sequencing data was taken as the immunodominant clone. CDR3 amino acid sequences were checked for sharing across subjects and were also compared against the VDJdb database and published repertoires. TCRdb passed the public sequencing reads through fastp at Q25 and MiXCR, retaining productive beta sequences. CDR3 protein duplicates are merged, each entry listing the most common genes and DNA. The V and J calls come from TCRdb's annotation, not from the publication. The sample data list about 180,000 distinct CDR3 sequences, and around 48% of these were observed just once. Under 1.2% of the sample is taken by the ten largest.

The sequence came from a human donor with aplastic anemia. Recombination linked TRBV14 to TRBJ1-5, with a tentative D gene TRBD1 over 6 matching bases. The material sequenced was sorted CD4+, CD8+, or CD8+CD57+ T cells (not recorded which) from PBMCs. The CDR3 in this case is CASSQTTGTPQHF. The DNA reads as follows: TGTGCCAGCAGCCAAACCACAGGGACGCCCCAGCATTTT.